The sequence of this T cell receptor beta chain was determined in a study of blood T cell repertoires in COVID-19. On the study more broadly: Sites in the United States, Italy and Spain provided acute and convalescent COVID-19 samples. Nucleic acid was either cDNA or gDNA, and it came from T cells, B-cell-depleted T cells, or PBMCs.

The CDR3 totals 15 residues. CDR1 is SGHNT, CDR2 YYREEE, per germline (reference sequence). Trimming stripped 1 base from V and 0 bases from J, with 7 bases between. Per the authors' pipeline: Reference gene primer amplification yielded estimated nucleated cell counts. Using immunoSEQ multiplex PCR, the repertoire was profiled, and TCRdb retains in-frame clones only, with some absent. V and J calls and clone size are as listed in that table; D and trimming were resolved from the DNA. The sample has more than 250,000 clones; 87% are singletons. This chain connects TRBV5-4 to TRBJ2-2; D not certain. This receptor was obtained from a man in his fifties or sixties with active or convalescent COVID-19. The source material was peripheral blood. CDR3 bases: TGTGCCAGCAGCTTGACATACGCGAACACCGGGGAGCTGTTTTTT. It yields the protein CASSLTYANTGELFF.